This T cell receptor (beta chain) was found in a study of T cell responses to AZD1222 COVID-19 vaccine. Overall study results and limits: Nearly half of unique spike-specific TCRs reportedly avoided B.1.351 and B.1.1.7 mutated regions. Increased Spike-specific TCR breadth and depth were observed after two AZD1222 doses. Along spike, vaccine-associated CD4 TCRs were found throughout, with dominance at 160-218 and 743-854.

V shed 6 bases and J shed 3 bases, with 11 bases lying between them. CDR1 is MDHEN and CDR2 is SYDVKM in the germline V gene. This CDR3 spans 13 amino acids. Sequencing was performed with immunoSEQ multiplex PCR; in TCRdb, only in-frame clones are kept and a portion is missing. The table records approximately 190,000 clones, approximately 92% of them present only once. Regarding this clone: Its antigen remains unidentified.

This TCR was sampled from an adult in good health. The chain links TRBV28 to TRBJ1-2; tentative D call: TRBD1 (5 bases). This specimen consisted of peripheral blood, obtained on day 0 of AZD1222 vaccination. The chain's CDR3 is CASRQGVYYGYTF. In DNA form, the CDR3 reads TGTGCCAGCAGACAAGGGGTCTACTATGGCTACACCTTC.